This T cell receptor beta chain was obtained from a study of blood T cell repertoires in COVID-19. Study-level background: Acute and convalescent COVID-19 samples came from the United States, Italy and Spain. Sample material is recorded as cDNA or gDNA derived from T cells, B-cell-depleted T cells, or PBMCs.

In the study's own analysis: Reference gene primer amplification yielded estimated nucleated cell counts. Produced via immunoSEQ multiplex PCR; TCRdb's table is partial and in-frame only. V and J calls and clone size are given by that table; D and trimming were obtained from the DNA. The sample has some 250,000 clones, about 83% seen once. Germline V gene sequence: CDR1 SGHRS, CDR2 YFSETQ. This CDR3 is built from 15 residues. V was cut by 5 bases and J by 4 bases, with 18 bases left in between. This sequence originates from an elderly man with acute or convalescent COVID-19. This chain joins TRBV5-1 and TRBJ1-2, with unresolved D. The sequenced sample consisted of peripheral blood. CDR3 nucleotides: TGCGCCAGCAGGGCCCTTTCGACACTGGGCTATGGCTACACCTTC. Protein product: CASRALSTLGYGYTF.